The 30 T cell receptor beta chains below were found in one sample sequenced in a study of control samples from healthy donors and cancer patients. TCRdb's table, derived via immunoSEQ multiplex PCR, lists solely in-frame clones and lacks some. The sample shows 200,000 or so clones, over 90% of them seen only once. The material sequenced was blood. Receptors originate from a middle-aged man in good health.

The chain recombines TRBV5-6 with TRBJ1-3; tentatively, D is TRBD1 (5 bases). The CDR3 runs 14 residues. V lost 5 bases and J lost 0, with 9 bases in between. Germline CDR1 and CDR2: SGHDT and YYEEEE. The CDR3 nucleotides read TGTGCCAGCAGTGACAGCCTCTCTGGAAACACCATATATTTT. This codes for CASSDSLSGNTIYF.

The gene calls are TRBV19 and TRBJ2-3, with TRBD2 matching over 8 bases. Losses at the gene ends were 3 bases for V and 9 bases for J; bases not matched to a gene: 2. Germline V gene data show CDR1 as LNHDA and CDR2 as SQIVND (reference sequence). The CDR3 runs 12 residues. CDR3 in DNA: TGTGCCAGTAGTATCTCGGGGGGGACGCAGTATTTT. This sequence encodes CASSISGGTQYF.

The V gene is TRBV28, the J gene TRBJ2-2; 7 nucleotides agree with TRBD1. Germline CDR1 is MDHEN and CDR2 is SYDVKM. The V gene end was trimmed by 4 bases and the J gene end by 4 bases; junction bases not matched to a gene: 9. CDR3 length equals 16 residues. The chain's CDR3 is CASSSPGQYSTGELFF. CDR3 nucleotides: TGTGCCAGCAGTTCGCCGGGACAGTACTCCACCGGGGAGCTGTTTTTT.

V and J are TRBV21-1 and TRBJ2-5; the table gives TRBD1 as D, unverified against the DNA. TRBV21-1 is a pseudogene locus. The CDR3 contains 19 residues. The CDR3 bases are TGTGCCAGCAGCAAAGCCTGGGGGACAGGGCGATCTAAACAAGAGACCCAGTACTTC. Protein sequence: CASSKAWGTGRSKQETQYF.

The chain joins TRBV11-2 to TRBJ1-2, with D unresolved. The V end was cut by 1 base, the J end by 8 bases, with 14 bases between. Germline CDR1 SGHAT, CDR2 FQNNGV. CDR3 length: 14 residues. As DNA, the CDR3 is TGTGCCAGCAGCTTAGTAGGGCCTTGGCTAGGCTACACCTTC. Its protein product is CASSLVGPWLGYTF.

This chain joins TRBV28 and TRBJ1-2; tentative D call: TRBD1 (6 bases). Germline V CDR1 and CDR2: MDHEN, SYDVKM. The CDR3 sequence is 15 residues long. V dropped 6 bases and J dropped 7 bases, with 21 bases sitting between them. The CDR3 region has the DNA TGTGCCAGCAGCCCTTTTCTCAGGGGTCAGGGTGGCTACACCTTC. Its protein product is CASSPFLRGQGGYTF.

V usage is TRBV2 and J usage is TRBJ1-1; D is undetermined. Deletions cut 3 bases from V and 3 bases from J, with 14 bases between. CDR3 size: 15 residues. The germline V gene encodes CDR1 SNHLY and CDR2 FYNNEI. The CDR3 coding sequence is TGTGCCAGCAGTGAGGCAGCCTTCCACTACACTGAAGCTTTCTTT. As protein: CASSEAAFHYTEAFF.

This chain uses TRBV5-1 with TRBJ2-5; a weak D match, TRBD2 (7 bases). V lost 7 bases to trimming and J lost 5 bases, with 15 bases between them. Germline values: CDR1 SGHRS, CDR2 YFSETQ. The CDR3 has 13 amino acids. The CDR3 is CASGRGAGETQYF. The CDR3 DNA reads TGCGCCAGCGGACGGGGGGCAGGGGAGACCCAGTACTTC.

CDR3 residues: CASSSGKDRNTEAFF. The CDR3 DNA sequence: TGTGCCAGCAGCTCAGGGAAGGACAGGAACACTGAAGCTTTCTTT. The chain couples TRBV5-4 to TRBJ1-1; perhaps TRBD1 as D (6 bases). The length of the CDR3 is 15 residues. The V gene's germline CDR1 is SGHNT and CDR2 YYREEE (reference sequence). The germline V and J ends were trimmed by 3 bases and 1 base, with 13 bases remaining between them. Full variable domain (missing parts from reference TRBV5-4 and TRBJ1-1): ETGVTQSPTHLIKTRGQQVTLRCSSQSGHNTVSWYQQALGQGPQFIFQYYREEENGRGNFPPRFSGLQFPNYSSELNVNALELDDSALYLCASSSGKDRNTEAFFGQGTRLTVV.

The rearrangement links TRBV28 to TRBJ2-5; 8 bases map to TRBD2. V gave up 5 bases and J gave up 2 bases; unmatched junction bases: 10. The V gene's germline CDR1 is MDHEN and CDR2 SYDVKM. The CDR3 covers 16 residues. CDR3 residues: CASSRGGMGSQETQYF. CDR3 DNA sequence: TGTGCCAGCAGTCGCGGGGGGATGGGAAGTCAAGAGACCCAGTACTTC.

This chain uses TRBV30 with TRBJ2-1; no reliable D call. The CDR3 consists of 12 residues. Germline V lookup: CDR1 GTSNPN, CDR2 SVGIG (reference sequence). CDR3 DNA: TGTGCAAGACGCTCCTGGGGCAATGAGCAGTTCTTC. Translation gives CARRSWGNEQFF.

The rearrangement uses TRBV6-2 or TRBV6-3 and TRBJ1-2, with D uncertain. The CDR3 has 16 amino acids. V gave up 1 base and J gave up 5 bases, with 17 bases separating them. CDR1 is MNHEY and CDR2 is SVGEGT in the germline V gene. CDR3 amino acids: CASSYWSIGQSYGYTF. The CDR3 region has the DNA TGTGCCAGCAGTTACTGGTCTATCGGGCAGTCTTATGGCTACACCTTC.

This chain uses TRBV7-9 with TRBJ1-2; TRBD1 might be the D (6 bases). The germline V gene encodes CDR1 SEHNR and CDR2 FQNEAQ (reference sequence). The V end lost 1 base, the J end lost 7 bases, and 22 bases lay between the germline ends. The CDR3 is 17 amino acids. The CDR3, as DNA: TGTGCCAGCAGCTTAGTAAAAGGTCCGGACAGCTCGGGTGGCTACACCTTC. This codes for CASSLVKGPDSSGGYTF.

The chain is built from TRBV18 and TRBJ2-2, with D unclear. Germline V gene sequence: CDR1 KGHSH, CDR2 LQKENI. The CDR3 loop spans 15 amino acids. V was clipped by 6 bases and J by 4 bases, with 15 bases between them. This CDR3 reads CASSVVGVGTGELFF. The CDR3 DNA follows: TGTGCCAGCTCTGTCGTGGGCGTCGGCACCGGGGAGCTGTTTTTT.

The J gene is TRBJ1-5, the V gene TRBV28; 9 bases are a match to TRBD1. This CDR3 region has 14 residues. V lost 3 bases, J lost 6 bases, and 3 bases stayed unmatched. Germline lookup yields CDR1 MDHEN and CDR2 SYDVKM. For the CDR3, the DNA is TGTGCCAGCAGTTTTTACAGGGGGCTTCAGCCCCAGCATTTT. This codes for CASSFYRGLQPQHF. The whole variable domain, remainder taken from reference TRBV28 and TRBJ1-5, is DVKVTQSSRYLVKRTGEKVFLECVQDMDHENMFWYRQDPGLGLRLIYFSYDVKMKEKGDIPEGYSVSREKKERFSLILESASTNQTSMYLCASSFYRGLQPQHFGDGTRLSIL.

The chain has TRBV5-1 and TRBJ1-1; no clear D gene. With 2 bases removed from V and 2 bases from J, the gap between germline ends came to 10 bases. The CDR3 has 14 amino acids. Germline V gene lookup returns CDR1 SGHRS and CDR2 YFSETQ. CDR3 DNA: TGCGCCAGCAGCTTCATGATCCTCAACACTGAAGCTTTCTTT. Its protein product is CASSFMILNTEAFF.

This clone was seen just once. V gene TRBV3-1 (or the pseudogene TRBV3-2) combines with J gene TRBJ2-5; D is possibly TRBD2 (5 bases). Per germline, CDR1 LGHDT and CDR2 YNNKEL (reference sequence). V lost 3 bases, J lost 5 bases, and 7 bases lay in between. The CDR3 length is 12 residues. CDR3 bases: TGTGCCAGCAGCCAGCGAGGGGAGACCCAGTACTTC. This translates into CASSQRGETQYF.

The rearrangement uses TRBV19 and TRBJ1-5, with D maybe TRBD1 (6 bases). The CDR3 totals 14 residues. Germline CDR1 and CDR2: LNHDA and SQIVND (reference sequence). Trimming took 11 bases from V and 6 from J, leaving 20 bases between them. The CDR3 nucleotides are TGTGCCGGGGGGACAAACGCGATCAGTCAGCCCCAGCATTTT. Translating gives CAGGTNAISQPQHF.

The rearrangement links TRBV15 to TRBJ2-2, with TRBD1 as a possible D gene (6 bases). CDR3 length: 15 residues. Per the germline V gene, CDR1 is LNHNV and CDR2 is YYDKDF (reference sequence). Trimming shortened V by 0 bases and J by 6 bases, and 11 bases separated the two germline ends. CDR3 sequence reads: CATSRDGNRAGELFF. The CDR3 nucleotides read TGTGCCACCAGCAGAGACGGCAACAGGGCCGGGGAGCTGTTTTTT. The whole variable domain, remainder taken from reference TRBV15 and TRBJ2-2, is DAMVIQNPRYQVTQFGKPVTLSCSQTLNHNVMYWYQQKSSQAPKLLFHYYDKDFNNEADTPDNFQSRRPNTSFCFLDIRSPGLGDTAMYLCATSRDGNRAGELFFGEGSRLTVL.

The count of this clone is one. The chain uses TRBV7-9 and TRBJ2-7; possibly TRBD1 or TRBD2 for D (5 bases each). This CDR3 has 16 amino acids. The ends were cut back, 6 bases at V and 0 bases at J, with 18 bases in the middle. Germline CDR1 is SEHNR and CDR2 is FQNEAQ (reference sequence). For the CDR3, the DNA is TGTGCCAGCAGGCCCCTAGGCAGGGAGAGCTCCTACGAGCAGTACTTC. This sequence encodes CASRPLGRESSYEQYF.

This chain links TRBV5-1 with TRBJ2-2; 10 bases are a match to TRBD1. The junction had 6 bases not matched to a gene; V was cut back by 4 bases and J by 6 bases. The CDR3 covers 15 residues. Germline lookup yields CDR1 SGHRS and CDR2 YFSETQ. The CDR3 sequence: CASSPRTGGAGELFF. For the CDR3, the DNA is TGCGCCAGCAGCCCCCGGACAGGGGGGGCCGGGGAGCTGTTTTTT.

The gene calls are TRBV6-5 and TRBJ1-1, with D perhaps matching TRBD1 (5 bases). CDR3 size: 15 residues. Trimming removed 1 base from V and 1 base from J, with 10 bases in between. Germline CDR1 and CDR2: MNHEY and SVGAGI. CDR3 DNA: TGTGCCAGCAGTTACTTGGCAAGGGGGAACACTGAAGCTTTCTTT. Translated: CASSYLARGNTEAFF.

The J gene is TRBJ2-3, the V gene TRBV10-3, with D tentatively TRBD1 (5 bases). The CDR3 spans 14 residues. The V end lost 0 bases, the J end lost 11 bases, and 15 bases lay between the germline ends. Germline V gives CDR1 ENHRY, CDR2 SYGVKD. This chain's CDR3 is CAISESTGQGGQYF. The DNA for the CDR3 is TGTGCCATCAGTGAGTCGACCGGGCAGGGTGGGCAGTATTTT.

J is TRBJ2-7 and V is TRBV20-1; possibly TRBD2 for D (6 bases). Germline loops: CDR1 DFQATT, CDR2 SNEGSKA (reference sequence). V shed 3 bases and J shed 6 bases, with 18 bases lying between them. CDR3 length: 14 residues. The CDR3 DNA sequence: TGCAGTGCTAGTGCCCCTCTTGAGGGAGGCGAGCAGTACGTC. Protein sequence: CSASAPLEGGEQYV.

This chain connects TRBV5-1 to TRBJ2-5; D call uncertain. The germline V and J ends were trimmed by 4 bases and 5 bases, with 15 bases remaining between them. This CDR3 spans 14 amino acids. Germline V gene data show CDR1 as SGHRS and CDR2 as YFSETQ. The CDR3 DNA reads TGCGCCAGCAGCCTCGAAGGGTTCGGGGAGACCCAGTACTTC. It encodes CASSLEGFGETQYF.

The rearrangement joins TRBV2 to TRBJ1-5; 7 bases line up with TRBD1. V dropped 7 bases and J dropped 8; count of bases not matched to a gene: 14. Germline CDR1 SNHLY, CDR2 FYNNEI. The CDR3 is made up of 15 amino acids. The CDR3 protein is CASTRDSAVFEPQHF. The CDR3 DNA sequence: TGTGCCAGCACCAGGGACAGCGCCGTCTTTGAGCCCCAGCATTTT.

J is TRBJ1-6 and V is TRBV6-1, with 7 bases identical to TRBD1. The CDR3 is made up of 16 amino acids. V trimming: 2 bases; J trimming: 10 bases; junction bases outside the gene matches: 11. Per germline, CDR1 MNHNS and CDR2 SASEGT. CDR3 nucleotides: TGTGCCAGCAGTGAATCCTTCCTTTACAGGGGATCACCCCTCCACTTT. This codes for CASSESFLYRGSPLHF.

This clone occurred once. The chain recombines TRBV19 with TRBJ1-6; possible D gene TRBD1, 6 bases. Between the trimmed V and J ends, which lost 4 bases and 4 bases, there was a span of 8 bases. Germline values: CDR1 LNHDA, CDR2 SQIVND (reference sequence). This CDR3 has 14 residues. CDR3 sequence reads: CASSKGDYNSPLHF. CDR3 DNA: TGTGCCAGTAGTAAGGGGGATTATAATTCACCCCTCCACTTT.

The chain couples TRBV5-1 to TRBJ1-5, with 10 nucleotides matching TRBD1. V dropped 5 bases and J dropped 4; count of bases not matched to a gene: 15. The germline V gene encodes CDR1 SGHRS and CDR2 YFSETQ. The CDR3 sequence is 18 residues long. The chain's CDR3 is CASRRTGGRWYGNQPQHF. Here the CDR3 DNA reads TGCGCCAGCAGAAGGACAGGGGGAAGGTGGTATGGGAATCAGCCCCAGCATTTT.

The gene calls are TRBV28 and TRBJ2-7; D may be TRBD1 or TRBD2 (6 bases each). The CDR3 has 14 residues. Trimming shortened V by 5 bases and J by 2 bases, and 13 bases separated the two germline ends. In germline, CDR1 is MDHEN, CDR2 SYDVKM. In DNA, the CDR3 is TGTGCCAGCAGTCCCCCGGGGGCAGCCTACGAGCAGTACGTC. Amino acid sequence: CASSPPGAAYEQYV.